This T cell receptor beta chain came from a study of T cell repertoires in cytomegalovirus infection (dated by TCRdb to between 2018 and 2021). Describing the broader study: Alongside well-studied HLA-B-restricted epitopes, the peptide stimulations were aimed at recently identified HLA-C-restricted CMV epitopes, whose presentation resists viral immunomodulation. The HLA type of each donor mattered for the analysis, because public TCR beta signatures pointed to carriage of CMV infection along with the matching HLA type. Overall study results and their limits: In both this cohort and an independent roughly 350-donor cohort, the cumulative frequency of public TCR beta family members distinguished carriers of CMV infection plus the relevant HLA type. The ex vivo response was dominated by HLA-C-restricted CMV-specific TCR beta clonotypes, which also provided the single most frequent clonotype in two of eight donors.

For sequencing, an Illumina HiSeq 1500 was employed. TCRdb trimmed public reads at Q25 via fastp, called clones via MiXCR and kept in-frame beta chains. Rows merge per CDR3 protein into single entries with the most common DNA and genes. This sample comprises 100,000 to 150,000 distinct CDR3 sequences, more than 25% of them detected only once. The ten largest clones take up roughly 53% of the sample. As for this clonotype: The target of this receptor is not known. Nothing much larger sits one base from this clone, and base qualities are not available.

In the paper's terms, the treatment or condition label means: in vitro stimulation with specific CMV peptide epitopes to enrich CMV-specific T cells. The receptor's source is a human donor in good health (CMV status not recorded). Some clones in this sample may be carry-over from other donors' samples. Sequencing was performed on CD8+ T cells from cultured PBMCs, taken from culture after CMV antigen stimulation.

The CDR3 corresponds to CASSQSGTGTYEQYF. The DNA is TGCGCCAGCAGCCAGAGTGGGACAGGGACCTACGAGCAGTACTTC. The chain couples TRBV4-3 to TRBJ2-7, and TRBD1 matches 9 of the central bases. V ends up 3 bases short and J 2 bases short, with an unmatched junction base count of 5. The CDR3 covers 15 residues, taking in both the cysteine and the phenylalanine. The kept DNA is CDR3 alone, 45 bases in frame from the first base. As encoded in the germline V gene, CDR1 is LGHNA while CDR2 is YSLEER.